One and the same sample provided the 12 T cell receptor beta chains below, sequenced in a study of CD8+ T cells in alopecia areata. cDNA prepared by RNA extraction and subsequent reverse transcription served as the template for sequencing. Clones were sequenced by immunoSEQ multiplex PCR, and TCRdb holds only the in-frame ones, with some missing. The repertoire consists of 120,000 to 150,000 clones, with around 47% occurring once and the leading ten covering around 7%. Source material: CD4+ T cells sorted from blood. The receptors originated from a human donor with alopecia areata.

In DNA, the CDR3 is TGCGCCAGCAGTCAATCAGGACAGCCCGTACCCTCCTACAATGAGCAGTTCTTC. Its translation is CASSQSGQPVPSYNEQFF. This chain links TRBV23-1 with TRBJ2-1; D might be TRBD1 (6 bases). TRBV23-1 is an ORF; its function is uncertain. V was cut by 0 bases and J by 0 bases, with 15 bases left in between. The CDR3 runs 18 residues.

V and J are TRBV28 and TRBJ2-3, with TRBD2 as a possible D gene (5 bases). Germline CDR1 is MDHEN and CDR2 is SYDVKM. Trimming removed 3 bases at V and 4 bases at J, with 8 bases between. The CDR3 has 13 amino acids. CDR3 in DNA: TGTGCCAGCAGTTTCGGGGTTGCAGATACGCAGTATTTT. Its protein product is CASSFGVADTQYF.

This clone was picked up a small number of times. The rearrangement uses TRBV7-2 and TRBJ2-1; D may be TRBD2 (6 bases). The germline V gene encodes CDR1 SGHTA and CDR2 FQGNSA. The CDR3 spans 14 residues. Trimming took 3 bases from V and 1 from J, leaving 7 bases between them. The CDR3 DNA reads as TGTGCCAGCAGCTTGGGGGGATCCTACAATGAGCAGTTCTTC. Translating gives CASSLGGSYNEQFF.

In this sample, this clone turned up a few times. V and J are TRBV15 and TRBJ2-1, with 8 bases matching TRBD1. The germline V gene has CDR1 LNHNV and CDR2 YYDKDF (reference sequence). This CDR3 comprises 14 residues. V shed 3 bases and J 8 bases; nucleotides not matched to a gene: 6. CDR3 protein: CATSSRQGQDEQFF. In nucleotides, the CDR3 is TGTGCCACCAGCAGCCGACAGGGGCAGGATGAGCAGTTCTTC.

The J gene is TRBJ2-1, the V gene TRBV7-3; 13 bases line up with TRBD2. The V gene end was trimmed by 5 bases and the J gene end by 9 bases; junction bases not matched to a gene: 10. From germline, CDR1 is SGHTA and CDR2 FQGTGA. This CDR3 has 16 residues. CDR3: CASSPRTSGSVGEQFF. The CDR3 DNA reads TGTGCCAGCAGCCCTCGGACTAGCGGGAGTGTGGGTGAGCAGTTCTTC. Using reference TRBV7-3 and TRBJ2-1 for the parts outside the CDR3, the full variable domain is GAGVSQTPSNKVTEKGKYVELRCDPISGHTALYWYRQSLGQGPEFLIYFQGTGAADDSGLPNDRFFAVRPEGSVSTLKIQRTERGDSAVYLCASSPRTSGSVGEQFFGPGTRLTVL.

Only one count was recorded for this clone. The chain is built from TRBV28 and TRBJ2-5; perhaps TRBD2 as D (6 bases). V was shortened by 2 bases and J by 4 bases, with 8 bases between the two germline ends. This CDR3 region has 13 residues. Per germline, CDR1 MDHEN and CDR2 SYDVKM. CDR3 amino acids: CASSLGRLETQYF. CDR3 DNA sequence: TGTGCCAGCAGTTTAGGGAGGTTAGAGACCCAGTACTTC.

The chain has TRBV7-6 and TRBJ2-1, with 8 positions matching TRBD1. Looked up from germline, CDR1 is SGHVS and CDR2 is FNYEAQ. V shed 1 base, J shed 12 bases, and the junction held 8 bases outside the gene matches. The CDR3 consists of 14 residues. This chain's CDR3 is CASSLGAGGEGQFF. The CDR3 nucleotides are TGTGCCAGCAGCTTAGGAGCAGGGGGCGAAGGGCAGTTCTTC.

The chain has TRBV4-1 and TRBJ2-2; TRBD1 might be the D (6 bases). The V gene lost 0 bases and the J gene lost 5 bases, with 10 bases spanning the gap. CDR3 length equals 15 residues. Germline-derived CDR1 and CDR2 are MGHRA and YSYEKL. CDR3 coding DNA: TGCGCCAGCAGCCAAGAGGACAGACTGACCGGGGAGCTGTTTTTT. Its protein is CASSQEDRLTGELFF.

The sample holds a few counts of this clone. V and J are TRBV5-4 and TRBJ2-1; maybe TRBD2 (6 bases). The CDR3 loop spans 17 amino acids. Trimming took 4 bases from V and 9 from J, leaving 26 bases between them. Germline-derived CDR1 and CDR2 are SGHNT and YYREEE (reference sequence). The CDR3 reads CASSPAGTSLVLSEQFF. CDR3 coding DNA: TGTGCCAGCAGCCCAGCGGGTACTAGTTTAGTTTTGAGTGAGCAGTTCTTC.

The sample holds a few counts of this clone. The V gene is TRBV6-4, the J gene TRBJ2-1; a possible D gene is TRBD2 (5 bases). The V gene's germline CDR1 is MRHNA and CDR2 SNTAGT. This CDR3 spans 14 amino acids. Deletions cut 8 bases from V and 0 bases from J, with 11 bases between. Here the CDR3 reads CASEAVDSYNEQFF. DNA for the CDR3: TGTGCCAGCGAAGCGGTTGACTCCTACAATGAGCAGTTCTTC.

CDR3 in amino acids: CASSPRVPATNYGYTF. CDR3 DNA sequence: TGTGCCAGCAGCCCCCGAGTGCCCGCTACTAACTATGGCTACACCTTC. J is TRBJ1-2 and V is TRBV9; D remains unclear. Germline values: CDR1 SGDLS, CDR2 YYNGEE. The CDR3 has 16 amino acids. V was cut by 4 bases and J by 0 bases, with 16 bases left in between.

This chain uses TRBV5-1 with TRBJ2-5; perhaps D is TRBD1 or TRBD2 (5 bases each). CDR1 and CDR2 from the germline V gene are SGHRS and YFSETQ. The CDR3 covers 15 residues. Deletions cut 0 bases from V and 4 bases from J, with 13 bases between. The CDR3 DNA is TGCGCCAGCAGCTTGGTGGGGACCACCTCAGAGACCCAGTACTTC. Translated, it gives CASSLVGTTSETQYF.